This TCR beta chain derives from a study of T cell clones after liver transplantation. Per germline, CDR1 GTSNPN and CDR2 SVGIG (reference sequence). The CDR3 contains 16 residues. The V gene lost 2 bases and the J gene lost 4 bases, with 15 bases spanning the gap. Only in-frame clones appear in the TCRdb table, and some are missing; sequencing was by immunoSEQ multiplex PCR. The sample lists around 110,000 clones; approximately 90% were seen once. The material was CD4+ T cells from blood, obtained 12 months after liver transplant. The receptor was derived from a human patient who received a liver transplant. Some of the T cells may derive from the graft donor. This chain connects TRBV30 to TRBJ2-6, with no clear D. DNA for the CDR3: TGTGCCTGGAGTTATTCAGGCCCCGGGGGGGCCAACGTCCTGACTTTC. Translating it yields CAWSYSGPGGANVLTF.